Listed below are T cell receptor beta chains from one sample, sequenced in a study of vaccination effects on CD4 cells after COVID-19. TCRdb's copy holds only in-frame clones and misses some; the assay was immunoSEQ multiplex PCR. The sample records tens of thousands of clones, roughly two thirds being singletons. These TCRs are of unknown antigen specificity. The specimen comprised CD4+ T cells from PBMCs cultured with HCoV-229E spike peptides, sampled before COVID-19 vaccination. These receptors were obtained from a human donor who received a COVID-19 vaccine. The CDR3 runs from the conserved cysteine through the conserved F or W. The D gene is left open where the match is weak. Rows may omit the clone size; those that give it use once, few, many or a size class.

TRBD1	TRBV19	TRBJ1-1	.	TGTGCCAGTTCAGGACAGGGTGGTACCCTGAACACTGAAGCTTTCTTT	CASSGQGGTLNTEAFF
.	TRBV11-2	TRBJ2-3	.	TGTGCCAGCAGCTTACCGCGACAGGTCGATACGCAGTATTTT	CASSLPRQVDTQYF
.	TRBV27	TRBJ2-7	.	TGTGCCAGCAGTTTAGGTGCAAGTACCTACGAGCAGTACTTC	CASSLGASTYEQYF
.	TRBV15	TRBJ1-5	few	TGTGCCACCAGCAGAGATGGGGCAGGAGATCAGCCCCAGCATTTT	CATSRDGAGDQPQHF
TRBD2	TRBV25-1	TRBJ2-1	.	TGTGCCAGCAGCCCCGCGACTAGCTCGCCCCGGATATACAATGAGCAGTTCTTC	CASSPATSSPRIYNEQFF
.	TRBV10-3	TRBJ1-1	.	TGTGCCACCAAACGGGAGAACACTGAAGCTTTCTTT	CATKRENTEAFF
.	TRBV5-6	TRBJ1-6	.	TGTGCCACCTTGAACCGACAGAATAATTCACCCCTCCACTTT	CATLNRQNNSPLHF
.	TRBV19	TRBJ1-1	.	TGTGCCAGTAGTCTCTTGGCACCGACCTCTGAAGCTTTCTTT	CASSLLAPTSEAFF
.	TRBV5-5	TRBJ1-2	once	TGTGCCAGCAGCTTGGCCTTGTCGGGCTACACCTTC	CASSLALSGYTF
TRBD1	TRBV19	TRBJ1-1	.	TGTGCCAGTAGTAGGAGAGACAGGGTCGAAGAAGCTTTCTTT	CASSRRDRVEEAFF
.	TRBV25-1	TRBJ1-1	.	TGTGCCAGCAGTGAAGGGCAGGGACTCCGGGCTTTCTTT	CASSEGQGLRAFF
.	TRBV30	TRBJ1-6	.	TGTGCCTGGAGCACTAGTAATTCACCCCTCCACTTT	CAWSTSNSPLHF
.	TRBV9	TRBJ1-2	few	TGTGCCAGCAGCGTTGGGACGTTGAACTATGGCTACACCTTC	CASSVGTLNYGYTF
.	TRBV7-2	TRBJ1-2	.	TGTGCCAGCAGCCCCCCCGGGCAGGGAGGTTACTATGGCTACACCTTC	CASSPPGQGGYYGYTF
.	TRBV5-1	TRBJ2-5	.	TGCGCCAGCAGCCCCATACGAGTTCAAGAGACCCAGTACTTC	CASSPIRVQETQYF
TRBD1	TRBV6-1	TRBJ2-7	few	TGTGCCAGCAGTGAAATGGGGACAGGGTCCTACGAGCAGTACTTC	CASSEMGTGSYEQYF
.	TRBV28	TRBJ1-1	.	TGTGCCAGCAGGCCCGGGGCGCACACTGAAGCTTTCTTT	CASRPGAHTEAFF
.	TRBV19	TRBJ1-1	once	TGTGCCAGTAGTGGGGGCCTGGGCACTGAAGCTTTCTTT	CASSGGLGTEAFF
.	TRBV6-2/TRBV6-3	TRBJ2-7	many	TGTGCCAGCAGTTACAGGAGTGAGCAGTACTTC	CASSYRSEQYF
.	TRBV30	TRBJ1-6	.	TGTGCCTCACGACAGGCGGGTAATTCACCCCTCCACTTT	CASRQAGNSPLHF
.	TRBV19	TRBJ2-7	.	TGTGCCAGTAGTATTGGCGTAGGCCCCTACGAGCAGTACTTC	CASSIGVGPYEQYF
.	TRBV27	TRBJ2-3	few	TGTGCCAGCAGTTTGCAGCACCCTAGCACAGATACGCAGTATTTT	CASSLQHPSTDTQYF
.	TRBV6-4	TRBJ2-7	.	TGTGCCAGCAGTGCGGGACCTTCGAATTACTACGAGCAGTACTTC	CASSAGPSNYYEQYF
TRBD1	TRBV5-4	TRBJ1-2	.	TGTGCCAGCAGCTCCCGACAGGGTGGGAACTATGGCTACACCTTC	CASSSRQGGNYGYTF
TRBD2	TRBV30	TRBJ2-2	.	TGTGCCTGGGATACCGGGACTAGCGGCACCGGGGAGCTGTTTTTT	CAWDTGTSGTGELFF
.	TRBV20-1	TRBJ2-7	.	TGCAGTGCTAGCAACGGATACGAGCAGTACTTC	CSASNGYEQYF
TRBD1	TRBV29-1	TRBJ1-2	.	TGCAGCGTTGAGGGACAGGACAACTATGGCTACACCTTC	CSVEGQDNYGYTF
.	TRBV11-2	TRBJ2-1	.	TGTGCCAGCAGCCTCGGGCCAGAGCAGTTCTTC	CASSLGPEQFF
.	TRBV19	TRBJ1-3	.	TGTGCCAGTAGTATAGTCGGACGGAGCTCTGGAAACACCATATATTTT	CASSIVGRSSGNTIYF
.	TRBV6-1	TRBJ2-7	.	TGTGCCAGCAGTGAATCCGGGGCGGGGACGATTACCTACGAGCAGTACTTC	CASSESGAGTITYEQYF
TRBD1	TRBV5-4	TRBJ1-2	once	TGTGCCAGCAGCGGAGGACAGGGGAAGAGCGGCTATGGCTACACCTTC	CASSGGQGKSGYGYTF
.	TRBV6-2/TRBV6-3	TRBJ2-7	.	TGTGCCAGCAGTTACCGAGGCCTCGGTCGGTCCGAGCAGTACTTC	CASSYRGLGRSEQYF
.	TRBV10-3	TRBJ1-1	.	TGTGCCATCAGTGTCTTGACTGGGGGCACTGAAGCTTTCTTT	CAISVLTGGTEAFF
.	TRBV12-5	TRBJ1-5	few	TGTGCTAGTGGCCCGGACAGACTAAGCAATCAGCCCCAGCATTTT	CASGPDRLSNQPQHF
.	TRBV4-2	TRBJ2-7	few	TGTGCCAGCAGCCAGGACAAATCCTACGAGCAGTACTTC	CASSQDKSYEQYF
.	TRBV5-1	TRBJ2-7	few	TGCGCCAGCAGCTTGGATCCGGGAGCCCTTTCCGAGCAGTACTTC	CASSLDPGALSEQYF
.	TRBV5-8	TRBJ1-4	.	TGTGCCAGCAGCTTAAGGCCCGCAACTAATGAAAAACTGTTTTTT	CASSLRPATNEKLFF
.	TRBV4-2	TRBJ1-2	.	TGTGCCAGCAGCCAAGATTTGCAGGGCTATGGCTACACCTTC	CASSQDLQGYGYTF
TRBD2	TRBV4-1	TRBJ2-2	.	TGCGCCAGCAGCCAACTAGCGGGAGGTACCGGGGAGCTGTTTTTT	CASSQLAGGTGELFF
.	TRBV7-2	TRBJ2-2	.	TGTGCCAGCAGCCTTCTAGAGGCCGGGGAGCTGTTTTTT	CASSLLEAGELFF
.	TRBV12-5	TRBJ1-1	.	TGTGCTAGTGGTTTGGTAGCCACTACGGTGGGCACTGAAGCTTTCTTT	CASGLVATTVGTEAFF
.	TRBV7-2	TRBJ1-1	.	TGTGCCAGCAGCTTACGGTCGGCGGACGAAGCTTTCTTT	CASSLRSADEAFF
.	TRBV4-1	TRBJ2-5	.	TGCGCCAGCAGCCAGATGAAAGGAGAGACCCAGTACTTC	CASSQMKGETQYF
.	TRBV11-2	TRBJ1-3	.	TGTGCCAGCAGCTTGCGGAAGGGTTCTGGAAACACCATATATTTT	CASSLRKGSGNTIYF
TRBD1	TRBV5-6	TRBJ2-7	few	TGTGCCAGCAGCGCCAGAGTAGGGACAGGGGGCTACGAGCAGTACTTC	CASSARVGTGGYEQYF
.	TRBV28	TRBJ1-5	.	TGTGCCAGCAGCCTGACAGTTTTCAATCAGCCCCAGCATTTT	CASSLTVFNQPQHF
TRBD2	TRBV28	TRBJ2-1	many	TGTGCCAGCAGTCCCCTGGGTGGGATAGCGGGGGGCCGCTCCTACAATGAGCAGTTCTTC	CASSPLGGIAGGRSYNEQFF
TRBD1	TRBV30	TRBJ1-2	.	TGTGCCTGGAGTACCGGACAGGGGGGGGGTGGCTACACCTTC	CAWSTGQGGGGYTF